These 2 T cell receptor beta chains came from one sample sequenced in a study of T cells after yellow fever vaccination. TCRdb re-derived calls from the 5' RACE reads in MiXCR, one entry per CDR3 protein. In the table there are approximately 300,000 distinct CDR3 sequences, roughly 7% of which are singletons. Specimen: PBMCs, collected about 49 days after the first yellow fever vaccination. Source of these receptors: a man between 18 and 35 years old who received the YFV17D yellow fever vaccine.

The chain joins TRBV6-2 or TRBV6-3 to TRBJ2-7; TRBD1 matches 7 bases. This CDR3 region has 15 residues. The germline V gene encodes CDR1 MNHEY and CDR2 SVGEGT. V shed 5 bases and J 4 bases; nucleotides not matched to a gene: 11. As DNA, the CDR3 is TGTGCCAGCAGTCGACAGGGTACAGGGAATTACGAGCAGTACGTC. Translated: CASSRQGTGNYEQYV.

The chain carries TRBV13 and TRBJ2-1; perhaps D is TRBD1 or TRBD2 (6 bases each). V gave up 5 bases and J gave up 6 bases, with 14 bases separating them. From germline, CDR1 is PRHDT and CDR2 FYEKMQ (reference sequence). The CDR3 is 14 residues long. The CDR3 region has the DNA TGTGCCAGCAGCACGAGGGGGGACCCCAATGAGCAGTTCTTC. Amino acid sequence: CASSTRGDPNEQFF.